This TCR beta chain was found in a study of metastatic and nonmetastatic thyroid tumors (dated by TCRdb to the early 2020s). General notes on the study: The researchers compared repertoires between peripheral blood samples and tumor or nodule tissue samples from patients with malignant or benign thyroid disease.

Libraries were constructed by PCR. TCRdb lists the instrument as Illumina HiSeq 4000. The TCR beta-chain CDR3 region of each patient was profiled by high-throughput sequencing. In the authors' own workflow: CDR3 differences across clinicopathological groups were used to build a classifier for discriminating distant-metastatic papillary thyroid cancer patients. To measure repertoire diversity the researchers used the Shannon index, while the Morisita-Horn index served to gauge how similar the tumor and blood repertoires were. The public reads were quality trimmed at Q25 with fastp and then assembled into clones with MiXCR by TCRdb, keeping productive beta chains. TCRdb, not the authors, supplied the V and J calls. This sample gives tens of thousands of clones in total; roughly 4% of them show up just once. Approximately 9.5% of the sample comes from the top ten. Many counts were recorded for this clone. Its antigen is still unknown. No base quality information exists; no much larger clone differs at one position.

What the study reported, not specific to this receptor: TCR beta diversity was reported as significantly higher in malignant tumors than in benign nodules, in both blood and tumor samples.

The CDR3, cysteine through phenylalanine, is 15 amino acids long. Only the CDR3 DNA is retained, 45 bases long and in frame from the first base. For CDR1 and CDR2, the germline V gene lists SGDLS and YYNGEE. The trim is 0 bases for V and 1 base for J, with a gap of 9 bases between the germline ends. None of the patients had been given any treatment before thyroid surgery. Using T-cell receptor beta sequencing, the study looked back at clinical samples from patients collected from the early 2010s to the late 2010s. The rearranged segments are TRBV9 and TRBJ2-3, and the D gene may be TRBD2, 6 bases matching. The TCR sequence derives from a female donor with papillary thyroid cancer or a benign thyroid nodule (not recorded which). Some clones in this sample may be carry-over from other donors' samples. The sequenced material came from blood. The nucleotides read TGTGCCAGCAGCGTAGCGGCTAGCGGCACAGATACGCAGTATTTT. Its amino acids are CASSVAASGTDTQYF.